The entry below gives a single T cell receptor (beta chain) sequence along with its context. The specificity of this receptor is unknown. Per-base qualities were not stored, and no clone one base away is much larger. The record originates from a study of blood T cell repertoires in COVID-19 (dated by TCRdb to the early 2020s). Turning to the overall study: Collaborator samples came from the United States, Italy and Spain and covered acute and convalescent phases of COVID-19. The prospective study material was composed of cDNA or gDNA derived from T cells, B-cell-depleted T cells, or PBMCs. Subjects who had been exposed to COVID-19, were actively infected with it, or had recovered from it provided the deeply sampled blood TCRbeta repertoires that made up the dataset. The repertoires were released in a freely available public database intended as a resource for research on the immune response to SARS-CoV-2. Samples were obtained from the ongoing ImmuneRACE study (first 160 participants) and from 1,254 subjects provided by 6 global collaborators. A de-identified subject ID, COVID-19 status, age in years and sex were almost always included in the sample metadata. Where HLA class I and class II types were available, the types were taken from metadata supplied by the sample provider, not from assay-based typing. The paper as a whole reports these results and caveats: The quantity of clinical and demographic metadata differed by source and by participant and was supplied without curation.

Whole blood was collected in K2EDTA tubes by collaborating institutions according to the institutions' own protocols. Collaborator samples were shipped for TCRbeta analysis as frozen whole blood, isolated PBMCs, or DNA extracted from either sample type. TCRbeta CDR3 regions were amplified from genomic DNA using the immunoSEQ Assay, a bias-controlled multiplex PCR. The authors' pipeline ran thus. The number of nucleated cells in each sample was estimated by amplification of reference gene primers within the assay. To quantify the absolute abundance of each unique TCRbeta CDR3 rearrangement, sequence reads were collapsed and filtered. For each sample, productive Simpson clonality was calculated by taking the square root of Simpson's diversity index across productive rearrangements. The source is immuneACCESS, and TCRdb retained only in-frame sequences with V and J called. Part of the clones is not carried over; for the studies checked, unresolved V genes explain less than half of this, and the remainder is unexplained. D and trimming were read from the DNA, whereas the V and J calls and clone size are those reported in that table. The sample has roughly 100,000 clones on record, approximately 81% of them singletons. The ten largest clones capture 1.5% to 2% of the sample.

The CDR1 and CDR2 encoded by the germline V gene are SGDLS and YYNGEE. V is shortened by 0 bases, J by 5 bases, and the region joining them spans 13 bases. Spanning cysteine to phenylalanine, the CDR3 consists of 15 amino acids. Here the CDR3 DNA is all that survives: 45 bases in frame from base 1. The receptor chain draws on TRBV9 and TRBJ2-3; too little of a D gene remains to name it. The clonotype was recovered from a woman between 65 and 79 years old with active or convalescent COVID-19. Sequenced: peripheral blood. This receptor carries the CDR3 CASSVVPGSGDTQYF. The sequenced DNA: TGTGCCAGCAGCGTAGTCCCGGGTTCGGGAGATACGCAGTATTTT.